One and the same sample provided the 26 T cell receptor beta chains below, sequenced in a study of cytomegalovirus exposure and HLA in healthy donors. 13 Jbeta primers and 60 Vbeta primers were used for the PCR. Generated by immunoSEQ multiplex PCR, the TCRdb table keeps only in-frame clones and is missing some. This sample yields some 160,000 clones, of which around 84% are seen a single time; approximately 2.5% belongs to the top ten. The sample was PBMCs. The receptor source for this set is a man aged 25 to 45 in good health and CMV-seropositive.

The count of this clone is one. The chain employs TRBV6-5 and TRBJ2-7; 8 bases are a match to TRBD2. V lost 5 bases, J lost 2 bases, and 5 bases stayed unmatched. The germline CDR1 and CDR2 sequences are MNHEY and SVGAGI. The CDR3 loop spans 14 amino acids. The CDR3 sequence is CASSPLADPYEQYF. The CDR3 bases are TGTGCCAGCAGTCCACTAGCGGACCCCTACGAGCAGTACTTC.

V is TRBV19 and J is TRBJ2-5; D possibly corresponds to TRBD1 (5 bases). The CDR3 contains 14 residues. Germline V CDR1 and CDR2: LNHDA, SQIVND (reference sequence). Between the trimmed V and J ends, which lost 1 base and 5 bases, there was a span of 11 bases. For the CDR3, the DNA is TGTGCCAGTAGTATAGGGCAGGGTTGGGAGACCCAGTACTTC. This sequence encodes CASSIGQGWETQYF.

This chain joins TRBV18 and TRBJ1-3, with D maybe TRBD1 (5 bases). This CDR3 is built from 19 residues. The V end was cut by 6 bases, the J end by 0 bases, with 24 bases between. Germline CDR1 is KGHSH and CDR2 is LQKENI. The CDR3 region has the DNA TGTGCCAGCTCCTACCTAGGCCCAACAGGTGCCTACTCTGGAAACACCATATATTTT. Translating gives CASSYLGPTGAYSGNTIYF.

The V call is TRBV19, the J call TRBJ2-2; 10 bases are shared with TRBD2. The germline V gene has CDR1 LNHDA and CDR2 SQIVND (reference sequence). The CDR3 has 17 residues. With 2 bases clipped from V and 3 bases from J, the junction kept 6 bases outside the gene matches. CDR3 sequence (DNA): TGTGCCAGTAGTATAAAGTGGCTAGCGGGAGACACCGGGGAGCTGTTTTTT. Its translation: CASSIKWLAGDTGELFF. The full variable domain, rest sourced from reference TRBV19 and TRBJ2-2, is DGGITQSPKYLFRKEGQNVTLSCEQNLNHDAMYWYRQDPGQGLRLIYYSQIVNDFQKGDIAEGYSVSREKKESFPLTVTSAQKNPTAFYLCASSIKWLAGDTGELFFGEGSRLTVL.

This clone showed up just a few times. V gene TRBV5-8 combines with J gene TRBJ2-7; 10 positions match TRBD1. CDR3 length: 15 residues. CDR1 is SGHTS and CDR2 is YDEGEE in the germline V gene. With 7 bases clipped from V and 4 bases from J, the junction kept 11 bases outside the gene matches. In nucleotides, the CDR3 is TGTGCCAGCGCCCAGGGAGGACAGGGGGGGTACGAGCAGTACTTC. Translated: CASAQGGQGGYEQYF.

The CDR3 sequence: CASSELGTSGNNSYEQYF. CDR3 nucleotides: TGCGCCAGCAGTGAGTTGGGGACTAGCGGAAATAACTCCTACGAGCAGTACTTC. This chain uses TRBV10-1 with TRBJ2-7; 11 positions match TRBD2. Trimming cost V 1 base and J 0 bases; bases outside gene matches: 8. Looked up from germline, CDR1 is WNHNN and CDR2 is SYGVQD (reference sequence). This CDR3 region has 18 residues.

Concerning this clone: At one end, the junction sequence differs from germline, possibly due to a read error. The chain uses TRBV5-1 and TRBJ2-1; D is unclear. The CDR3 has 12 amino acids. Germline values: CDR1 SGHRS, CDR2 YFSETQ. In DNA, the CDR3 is TGCGCCAGCAGCTTGGGACACAATGAGCAGCTCTTC. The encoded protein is CASSLGHNEQLF.

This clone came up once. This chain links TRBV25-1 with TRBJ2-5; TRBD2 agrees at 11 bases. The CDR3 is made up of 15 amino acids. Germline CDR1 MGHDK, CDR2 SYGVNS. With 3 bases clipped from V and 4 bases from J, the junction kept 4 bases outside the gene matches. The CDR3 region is CASSDTSGSGETQYF. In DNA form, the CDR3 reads TGTGCCAGCAGTGACACTAGCGGGAGCGGAGAGACCCAGTACTTC.

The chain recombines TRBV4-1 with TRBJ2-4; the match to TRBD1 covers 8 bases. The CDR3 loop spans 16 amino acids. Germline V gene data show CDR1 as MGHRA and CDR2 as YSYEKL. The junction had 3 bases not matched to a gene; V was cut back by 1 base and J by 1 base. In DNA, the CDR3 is TGCGCCAGCAGCCAAGGGACAGGGCACGCCAAAAACATTCAGTACTTC. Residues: CASSQGTGHAKNIQYF.

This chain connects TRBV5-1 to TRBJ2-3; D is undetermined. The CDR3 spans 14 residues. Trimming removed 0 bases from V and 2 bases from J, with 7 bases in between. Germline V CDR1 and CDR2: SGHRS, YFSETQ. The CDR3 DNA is TGCGCCAGCAGCTTGGGACTGCCCACAGATACGCAGTATTTT. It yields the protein CASSLGLPTDTQYF.

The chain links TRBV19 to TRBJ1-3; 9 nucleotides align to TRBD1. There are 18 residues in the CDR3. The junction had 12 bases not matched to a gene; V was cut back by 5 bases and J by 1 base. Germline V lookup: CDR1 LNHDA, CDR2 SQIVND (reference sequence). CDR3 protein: CASSSGQGSIGSGNTIYF. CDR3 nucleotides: TGTGCCAGTAGTTCGGGACAGGGCTCTATCGGGTCTGGAAACACCATATATTTT. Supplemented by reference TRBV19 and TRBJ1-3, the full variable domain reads DGGITQSPKYLFRKEGQNVTLSCEQNLNHDAMYWYRQDPGQGLRLIYYSQIVNDFQKGDIAEGYSVSREKKESFPLTVTSAQKNPTAFYLCASSSGQGSIGSGNTIYFGEGSWLTVV.

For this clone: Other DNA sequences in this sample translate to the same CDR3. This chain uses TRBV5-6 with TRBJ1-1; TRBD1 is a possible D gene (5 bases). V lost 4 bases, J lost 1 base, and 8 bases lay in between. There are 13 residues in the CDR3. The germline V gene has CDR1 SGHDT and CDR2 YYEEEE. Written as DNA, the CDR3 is TGTGCCAGCAGCCTGGACACGAACACTGAAGCTTTCTTT. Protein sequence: CASSLDTNTEAFF.

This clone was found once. The CDR3 nucleotides are TGTGCCAGCAGCTTAGTTGTCGCCGGGGAGCTGTTTTTT. This encodes CASSLVVAGELFF. The chain uses TRBV7-9 and TRBJ2-2; no clear D. The ends were cut back, 1 base at V and 6 bases at J, with 6 bases in the middle. This CDR3 region has 13 residues. Germline values: CDR1 SEHNR, CDR2 FQNEAQ (reference sequence).

The CDR3 loop reads CASSLARYEQYF. CDR3 DNA: TGTGCCAGCAGCTTAGCCCGTTACGAGCAGTACTTC. The chain recombines TRBV7-2 with TRBJ2-5, with D uncertain. Near its end, the DNA agrees better with TRBJ2-7, so the J call may be wrong. Germline lookup yields CDR1 SGHTA and CDR2 FQGNSA. CDR3 size: 12 residues.

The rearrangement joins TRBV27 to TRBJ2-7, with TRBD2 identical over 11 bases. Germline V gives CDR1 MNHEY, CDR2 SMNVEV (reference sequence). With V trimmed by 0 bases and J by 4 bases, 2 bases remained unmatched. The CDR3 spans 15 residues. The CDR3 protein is CASSLSASGRYEQYF. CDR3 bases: TGTGCCAGCAGTTTATCGGCTAGCGGGAGGTACGAGCAGTACTTC.

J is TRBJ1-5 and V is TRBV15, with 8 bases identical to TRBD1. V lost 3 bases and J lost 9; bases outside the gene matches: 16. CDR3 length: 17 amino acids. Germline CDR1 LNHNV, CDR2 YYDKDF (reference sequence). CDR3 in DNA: TGTGCCACCAGCAGGGGAGGGACAGGCTTGGGGATACGGCCCCAGCATTTT. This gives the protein CATSRGGTGLGIRPQHF.

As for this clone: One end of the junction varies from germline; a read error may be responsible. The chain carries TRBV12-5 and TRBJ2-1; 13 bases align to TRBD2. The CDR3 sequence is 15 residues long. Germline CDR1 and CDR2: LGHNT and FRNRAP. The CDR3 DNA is TGTGCTAGTGGCTTGGGACTAGCGGGACGGAATGAGCAGTTCTTC. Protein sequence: CASGLGLAGRNEQFF. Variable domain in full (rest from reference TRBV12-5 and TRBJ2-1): DARVTQTPRHKVTEMGQEVTMRCQPILGHNTVFWYRQTMMQGLELLAYFRNRAPLDDSGMPKDRFSAEMPDATLATLKIQPSEPRDSAVYFCASGLGLAGRNEQFFGPGTRLTVL.

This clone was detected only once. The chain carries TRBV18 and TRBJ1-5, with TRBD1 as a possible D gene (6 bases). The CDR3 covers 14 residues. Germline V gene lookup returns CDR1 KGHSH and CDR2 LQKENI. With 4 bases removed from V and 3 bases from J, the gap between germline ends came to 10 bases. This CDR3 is CASSRTENNQPQHF. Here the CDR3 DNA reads TGTGCCAGCTCACGGACAGAGAACAATCAGCCCCAGCATTTT.

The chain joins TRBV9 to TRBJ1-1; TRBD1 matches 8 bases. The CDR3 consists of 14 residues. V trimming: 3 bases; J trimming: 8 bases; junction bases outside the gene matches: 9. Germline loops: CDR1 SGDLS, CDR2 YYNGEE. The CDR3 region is CASSDAPRQGEAFF. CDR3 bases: TGTGCCAGCAGCGATGCCCCCCGACAGGGGGAAGCTTTCTTT.

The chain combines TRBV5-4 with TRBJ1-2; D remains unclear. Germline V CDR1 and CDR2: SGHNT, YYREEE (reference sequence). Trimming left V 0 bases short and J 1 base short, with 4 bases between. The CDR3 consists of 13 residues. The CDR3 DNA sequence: TGTGCCAGCAGCTTGGATAATAACTATGGCTACACCTTC. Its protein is CASSLDNNYGYTF.

CDR3 sequence (DNA): TGCAGCGTCCCAAGGTGGGGCGGGAACACTGAAGCTTTCTTT. Protein sequence: CSVPRWGGNTEAFF. The chain combines TRBV29-1 with TRBJ1-1; a weak D match, TRBD1 (5 bases). V was trimmed by 6 bases and J by 1 base, leaving 15 bases between them. The germline V gene encodes CDR1 SQVTM and CDR2 ANQGSEA. The CDR3 consists of 14 residues. The full variable domain, rest sourced from reference TRBV29-1 and TRBJ1-1, is SAVISQKPSRDICQRGTSLTIQCQVDSQVTMMFWYRQQPGQSLTLIATANQGSEATYESGFVIDKFPISRPNLTFSTLTVSNMSPEDSSIYLCSVPRWGGNTEAFFGQGTRLTVV.

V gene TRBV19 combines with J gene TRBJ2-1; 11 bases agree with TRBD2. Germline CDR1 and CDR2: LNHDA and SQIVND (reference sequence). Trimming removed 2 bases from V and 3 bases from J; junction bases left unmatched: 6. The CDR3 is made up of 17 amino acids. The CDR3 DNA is TGTGCCAGTAGTATAACTAGCGGGAGCTCATTCTACAATGAGCAGTTCTTC. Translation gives CASSITSGSSFYNEQFF.

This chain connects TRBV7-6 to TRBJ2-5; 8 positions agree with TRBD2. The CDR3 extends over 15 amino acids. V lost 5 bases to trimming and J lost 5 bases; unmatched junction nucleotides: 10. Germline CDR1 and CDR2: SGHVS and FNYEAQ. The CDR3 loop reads CASSPVGGGRETQYF. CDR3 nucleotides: TGTGCCAGCAGCCCCGTCGGGGGGGGGCGGGAGACCCAGTACTTC.

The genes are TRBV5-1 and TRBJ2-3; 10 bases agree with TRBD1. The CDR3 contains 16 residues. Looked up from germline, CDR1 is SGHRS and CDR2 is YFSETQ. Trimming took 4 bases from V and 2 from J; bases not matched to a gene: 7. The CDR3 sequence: CASSLGTGDNTDTQYF. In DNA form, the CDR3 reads TGCGCCAGCAGCCTGGGGACAGGGGACAACACAGATACGCAGTATTTT.

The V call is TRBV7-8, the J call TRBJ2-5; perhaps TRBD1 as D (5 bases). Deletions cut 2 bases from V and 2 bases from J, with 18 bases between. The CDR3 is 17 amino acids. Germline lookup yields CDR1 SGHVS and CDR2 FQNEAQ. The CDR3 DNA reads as TGTGCCAGCAGCTTACTACCAGGGCCCCATCTTCAAGAGACCCAGTACTTC. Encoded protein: CASSLLPGPHLQETQYF. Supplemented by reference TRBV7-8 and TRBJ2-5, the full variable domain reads GAGVSQSPRYKVAKRGQDVALRCDPISGHVSLFWYQQALGQGPEFLTYFQNEAQLDKSGLPSDRFFAERPEGSVSTLKIQRTQQEDSAVYLCASSLLPGPHLQETQYFGPGTRLLVL.

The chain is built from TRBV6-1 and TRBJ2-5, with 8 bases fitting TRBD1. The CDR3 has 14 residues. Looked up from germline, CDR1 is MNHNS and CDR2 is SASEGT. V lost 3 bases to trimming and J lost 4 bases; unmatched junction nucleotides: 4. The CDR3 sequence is CASSDRGRGETQYF. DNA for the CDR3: TGTGCCAGCAGTGACAGGGGGCGCGGAGAGACCCAGTACTTC.